A single sample is the source of the 32 T cell receptor beta chains below, sequenced in a study of beta chain features in type 1 diabetes. For these TCRs, the target antigens are not known. Study-wide points: Researchers report that Type 1 diabetes patients had moderately but significantly shorter TCRB CDR3s across all four CD4+ subsets.

Sequencing targeted expressed TCRB transcripts, as all isolated RNA had been reverse transcribed. Profiling relied on immunoSEQ multiplex PCR, and the TCRdb table lists in-frame clones only, not all of them. The sample has 200,000 to 300,000 clones, about a tenth seen once. The sample comprised naive CD4+ T cells from blood. The origin of the receptors is a man aged 25-45 years with type 1 diabetes.

The V gene is TRBV10-3, the J gene TRBJ2-1; a weak D match, TRBD1 (6 bases). V shed 6 bases and J shed 1 base, with 10 bases lying between them. Germline assignment: CDR1 ENHRY and CDR2 SYGVKD. The CDR3 extends over 14 amino acids. The CDR3 DNA reads as TGTGCCATCAGCGAGGGACAATCCTACAATGAGCAGTTCTTC. Translating it yields CAISEGQSYNEQFF.

A few counts support this clone. CDR3 sequence reads: CASSLRLDFGNEQFF. CDR3 coding DNA: TGTGCCAGCAGCTTAAGACTGGATTTTGGGAATGAGCAGTTCTTC. V gene TRBV7-9 combines with J gene TRBJ2-1; D gene ambiguous. With 2 bases removed from V and 7 bases from J, the gap between germline ends came to 15 bases. CDR1 and CDR2 from the germline V gene are SEHNR and FQNEAQ (reference sequence). The CDR3 is made up of 15 amino acids.

V and J are TRBV2 and TRBJ1-5; 9 bases are a match to TRBD1. Germline CDR1 is SNHLY and CDR2 is FYNNEI. The CDR3 is 14 amino acids. With V trimmed by 4 bases and J by 7 bases, 5 bases remained unmatched. CDR3 protein: CASSVSTGGQPQHF. In DNA form, the CDR3 reads TGTGCCAGCAGTGTTTCGACAGGGGGGCAGCCCCAGCATTTT. The full variable domain, rest sourced from reference TRBV2 and TRBJ1-5, is EPEVTQTPSHQVTQMGQEVILRCVPISNHLYFYWYRQILGQKVEFLVSFYNNEISEKSEIFDDQFSVERPDGSNFTLKIRSTKLEDSAMYFCASSVSTGGQPQHFGDGTRLSIL.

The V gene is TRBV18, the J gene TRBJ1-2, with 7 bases that match TRBD1. The CDR3 is 13 residues long. V lost 6 bases, J lost 4 bases, and 5 bases stayed unmatched. The germline V gene encodes CDR1 KGHSH and CDR2 LQKENI. The CDR3 nucleotides are TGTGCCAGCTCCCTCGGGGACAGCTATGGCTACACCTTC. This encodes CASSLGDSYGYTF.

This sequence joins TRBV4-1 and TRBJ1-5; D is unresolved. The CDR3 spans 13 residues. Trimming cost V 1 base and J 4 bases, with 5 bases left between them. CDR1 is MGHRA, CDR2 YSYEKL, per germline. CDR3 in DNA: TGCGCCAGCAGCCAAGCCCGGAATCAGCCCCAGCATTTT. Amino acid sequence: CASSQARNQPQHF.

This rearrangement joins TRBV6-6 to TRBJ2-2; 7 bases match TRBD1. V lost 7 bases and J lost 7; bases outside the gene matches: 9. This CDR3 is 14 amino acids long. The germline CDR1 and CDR2 sequences are MNHNY and SVGAGI (reference sequence). CDR3 sequence reads: CASNRQGFGGELFF. CDR3 in DNA: TGTGCCAGCAATAGACAGGGATTTGGCGGGGAGCTGTTTTTT.

The gene calls are TRBV7-2 and TRBJ1-2; D uncertain. The V gene lost 7 bases and the J gene lost 4 bases, with 13 bases spanning the gap. CDR3 size: 13 residues. CDR1 is SGHTA, CDR2 FQGNSA, per germline. CDR3: CASTYATSYGYTF. The CDR3 DNA reads as TGTGCCAGCACCTACGCTACTAGCTATGGCTACACCTTC. The whole variable domain, remainder taken from reference TRBV7-2 and TRBJ1-2, is GAGVSQSPSNKVTEKGKDVELRCDPISGHTALYWYRQSLGQGLEFLIYFQGNSAPDKSGLPSDRFSAERTGGSVSTLTIQRTQQEDSAVYLCASTYATSYGYTFGSGTRLTVV.

This clone occurred a few times. The chain has TRBV5-1 and TRBJ1-1, with a possible D match to TRBD1 (6 bases). This CDR3 region has 14 residues. V gave up 4 bases and J gave up 2 bases, with 12 bases separating them. CDR1 is SGHRS, CDR2 YFSETQ, per germline. CDR3 sequence reads: CASSPRTANTEAFF. The CDR3, as DNA: TGCGCCAGCAGCCCGCGGACAGCTAACACTGAAGCTTTCTTT.

This clone turned up a few times. V usage is TRBV29-1 and J usage is TRBJ2-7; TRBD1 matches 10 bases. V shed 4 bases, J shed 5 bases, and the junction held 5 bases outside the gene matches. The CDR3 runs to 13 residues. Germline V gives CDR1 SQVTM, CDR2 ANQGSEA. The CDR3, as DNA: TGCAGCGTTGCGGACAGGGGGGGACACGAGCAGTACTTC. Protein: CSVADRGGHEQYF.

This clone was observed a handful of times. The CDR3 loop reads CASRLAAYNEQFF. The CDR3 bases are TGTGCCAGCAGGTTAGCGGCCTACAATGAGCAGTTCTTC. The chain recombines TRBV28 with TRBJ2-1, with D perhaps TRBD2 (6 bases). This CDR3 spans 13 amino acids. V was shortened by 6 bases and J by 2 bases, with 8 bases between the two germline ends. Germline CDR1 is MDHEN and CDR2 is SYDVKM. The full variable domain, its missing parts supplied by reference TRBV28 and TRBJ2-1, is DVKVTQSSRYLVKRTGEKVFLECVQDMDHENMFWYRQDPGLGLRLIYFSYDVKMKEKGDIPEGYSVSREKKERFSLILESASTNQTSMYLCASRLAAYNEQFFGPGTRLTVL.

The V and J genes are TRBV5-1 and TRBJ2-7; 7 positions agree with TRBD1. The CDR3 sequence is 17 residues long. Germline CDR1 reads SGHRS; CDR2 reads YFSETQ. The trim removed 2 bases at V and 3 bases at J, leaving 14 bases unmatched. CDR3 sequence reads: CASSFPTTNRGLYEQYF. CDR3 DNA: TGCGCCAGCAGCTTCCCGACGACGAACAGGGGCCTCTACGAGCAGTACTTC.

The gene calls are TRBV9 and TRBJ2-1; a weak D match, TRBD2 (5 bases). This CDR3 has 13 residues. V was trimmed by 4 bases and J by 12 bases, leaving 17 bases between them. The germline V gene has CDR1 SGDLS and CDR2 YYNGEE. CDR3: CASSRLSGGRQFF. The DNA for the CDR3 is TGTGCCAGCAGCCGTCTCTCAGGAGGCCGGCAGTTCTTC.

The genes are TRBV14 and TRBJ2-7; 12 bases fit TRBD1. CDR3 length equals 16 residues. CDR1 SGHDN and CDR2 FVKESK come from the germline V gene. V lost 4 bases, J lost 5 bases, and 9 bases stayed unmatched. CDR3 residues: CASSLLGDRGPHEQYF. The CDR3 DNA sequence: TGTGCCAGCAGCCTCCTGGGGGACAGGGGGCCCCACGAGCAGTACTTC.

A few counts support this clone. The chain links TRBV7-9 to TRBJ1-3; the D is unclear. With 2 bases removed from V and 4 bases from J, the gap between germline ends came to 3 bases. CDR1 and CDR2 from the germline V gene are SEHNR and FQNEAQ (reference sequence). This CDR3 has 12 amino acids. DNA of the CDR3: TGTGCCAGCAGCTTACTGGGAAACACCATATATTTT. Protein: CASSLLGNTIYF.

This clone was detected only a few times. V is TRBV15 and J is TRBJ2-7; D perhaps matches TRBD1 (6 bases). The CDR3 contains 15 residues. V dropped 8 bases and J dropped 2 bases, with 19 bases sitting between them. Per the germline V gene, CDR1 is LNHNV and CDR2 is YYDKDF (reference sequence). The CDR3 is CATGSRTETTYEQYF. For the CDR3, the DNA is TGTGCCACCGGTTCCCGGACAGAAACCACCTACGAGCAGTACTTC.

This clone was observed a few times. This chain joins TRBV4-2 and TRBJ1-5; D not certain. Between the trimmed V and J ends, which lost 0 bases and 6 bases, there was a span of 9 bases. The CDR3 is made up of 14 amino acids. Germline loops: CDR1 LGHNA, CDR2 YNFKEQ. As DNA, the CDR3 is TGTGCCAGCAGCCAAGATCTCAGTGGTCAGCCCCAGCATTTT. It translates to CASSQDLSGQPQHF.

This clone was seen more than once but under ten times. The CDR3 DNA reads TGCAGCGCTTCAGGGGGCCCTAACTATGGCTACACCTTC. As protein: CSASGGPNYGYTF. The chain has TRBV29-1 and TRBJ1-2; 8 bases map to TRBD1. The CDR3 is 13 amino acids. Unmatched junction bases numbered 4, after V lost 7 bases and J lost 0 bases. Germline V gives CDR1 SQVTM, CDR2 ANQGSEA. Complete variable domain (other parts from reference TRBV29-1 and TRBJ1-2): SAVISQKPSRDICQRGTSLTIQCQVDSQVTMMFWYRQQPGQSLTLIATANQGSEATYESGFVIDKFPISRPNLTFSTLTVSNMSPEDSSIYLCSASGGPNYGYTFGSGTRLTVV.

This clone appeared a few times. This chain joins TRBV4-1 and TRBJ1-3; 10 nucleotides match TRBD1. The junction had 11 bases not matched to a gene; V was cut back by 2 bases and J by 1 base. Per the germline V gene, CDR1 is MGHRA and CDR2 is YSYEKL. This CDR3 comprises 19 residues. The CDR3 here is CASSQTGTGVEGSGNTIYF. For the CDR3, the DNA is TGCGCCAGCAGCCAAACCGGGACAGGGGTCGAGGGGTCTGGAAACACCATATATTTT.

This clone has more than one count but fewer than ten. The V call is TRBV19, the J call TRBJ2-1; weak D call: TRBD2 (7 bases). V lost 4 bases, J lost 1 base, and 17 bases lay in between. The CDR3 has 17 amino acids. Germline V gene data show CDR1 as LNHDA and CDR2 as SQIVND (reference sequence). CDR3 bases: TGTGCCAGTAGTAAAGGTGGGGGGGCTAGATCCTACAATGAGCAGTTCTTC. Protein: CASSKGGGARSYNEQFF.

The chain is built from TRBV5-1 and TRBJ2-1; the match to TRBD2 covers 11 bases. From germline, CDR1 is SGHRS and CDR2 YFSETQ. The CDR3 has 15 amino acids. After removal of 5 bases from V and 4 bases from J, the junction contained 5 bases not matched to a gene. The CDR3 spells CASRDSGGAYNEQFF. In nucleotides, the CDR3 is TGCGCCAGCAGAGATAGCGGGGGGGCTTACAATGAGCAGTTCTTC.

This chain joins TRBV10-3 and TRBJ2-7; TRBD2 matches 7 bases. Trimming removed 0 bases from V and 6 bases from J; junction bases left unmatched: 11. Germline V lookup: CDR1 ENHRY, CDR2 SYGVKD. The CDR3 has 16 amino acids. This CDR3 is CAISESGGDRPAEQYF. CDR3 coding DNA: TGTGCCATCAGTGAGTCGGGGGGGGACCGCCCTGCCGAGCAGTACTTC.

In its sample, this clone was seen a few times. The chain combines TRBV5-4 with TRBJ2-3, with 7 bases that match TRBD1. The V segment lost 2 bases and the J segment 2 bases; nucleotides outside the gene matches: 5. Germline CDR1 reads SGHNT; CDR2 reads YYREEE (reference sequence). The CDR3 covers 15 residues. As DNA, the CDR3 is TGTGCCAGCAGCTTACCGGGACAGAACACAGATACGCAGTATTTT. This gives the protein CASSLPGQNTDTQYF. Based on the CDR3 plus reference TRBV5-4 and TRBJ2-3, the full variable domain is ETGVTQSPTHLIKTRGQQVTLRCSSQSGHNTVSWYQQALGQGPQFIFQYYREEENGRGNFPPRFSGLQFPNYSSELNVNALELDDSALYLCASSLPGQNTDTQYFGPGTRLTVL.

The chain has TRBV7-2 and TRBJ1-5; the D gene is possibly TRBD1 (6 bases). Germline V gene sequence: CDR1 SGHTA, CDR2 FQGNSA. This CDR3 contains 16 residues. V lost 3 bases, J lost 1 base, and 13 bases lay in between. The CDR3 loop reads CASSFAPGVSNQPQHF. DNA of the CDR3: TGTGCCAGCAGCTTCGCCCCAGGGGTAAGCAATCAGCCCCAGCATTTT.

In its sample, this clone was seen a few times. The genes are TRBV19 and TRBJ2-1, with D possibly being TRBD1 (5 bases). V gave up 3 bases and J gave up 8 bases, with 8 bases separating them. CDR1 is LNHDA and CDR2 is SQIVND in the germline V gene (reference sequence). The CDR3 is made up of 12 amino acids. CDR3 sequence reads: CASSIQGHEQFF. The DNA for the CDR3 is TGTGCCAGTAGTATCCAGGGCCATGAGCAGTTCTTC.

The chain couples TRBV7-9 to TRBJ2-5, with TRBD2 matching over 7 bases. Germline CDR1 reads SEHNR; CDR2 reads FQNEAQ (reference sequence). This CDR3 has 14 amino acids. The J segment lost 3 bases and the V segment lost 3 bases, leaving 4 bases of the junction unmatched. CDR3 region: CASSFLSGEETQYF. In DNA form, the CDR3 reads TGTGCCAGCAGCTTTTTAAGCGGGGAAGAGACCCAGTACTTC.

This clone has only a few counts. The CDR3 DNA is TGTGCCAGCACCCTGGGACAGGGGGCAGATACGCAGTATTTT. Amino acid sequence: CASTLGQGADTQYF. V usage is TRBV6-1 and J usage is TRBJ2-3; 11 nucleotides line up with TRBD1. The CDR3 contains 14 residues. The J segment lost 4 bases and the V segment lost 7 bases, leaving 4 bases of the junction unmatched. Per germline, CDR1 MNHNS and CDR2 SASEGT.

The rearrangement joins TRBV7-2 to TRBJ2-6; maybe TRBD1 (5 bases). The germline V and J ends were trimmed by 5 bases and 3 bases, with 17 bases remaining between them. Germline V CDR1 and CDR2: SGHTA, FQGNSA. CDR3 length: 17 amino acids. The CDR3, as DNA: TGTGCCAGCAGCCTTAGAGCAGGGCAGAGTGGGGCCAACGTCCTGACTTTC. Protein sequence: CASSLRAGQSGANVLTF.

The CDR3 DNA is TGTGCCAGCTCACCGGGACAGGGCCCAGATACGCAGTATTTT. The encoded protein is CASSPGQGPDTQYF. The chain recombines TRBV18 with TRBJ2-3; 9 nucleotides match TRBD1. The trim removed 3 bases at V and 4 bases at J, leaving 2 bases unmatched. Germline V gene lookup returns CDR1 KGHSH and CDR2 LQKENI. The CDR3 is made up of 14 amino acids.

This clone was recorded a few times. The CDR3 nucleotides are TGTGCCAGCAGGGAGACTGGGACTGAAGCTTTCTTT. Translating it yields CASRETGTEAFF. The chain is built from TRBV2 and TRBJ1-1; D unclear. Trimming removed 6 bases at V and 5 bases at J, with 10 bases between. The CDR3 has 12 amino acids. Germline CDR1 and CDR2: SNHLY and FYNNEI.

This clone has a handful of counts. The J gene is TRBJ2-2, the V gene TRBV30; D gene unclear. The CDR3 consists of 13 residues. Germline CDR1 and CDR2: GTSNPN and SVGIG (reference sequence). Trimming removed 2 bases from V and 8 bases from J, with 12 bases in between. The CDR3 bases are TGTGCCTGGAGTCCTCTCCCCGAGGGGGAGCTGTTTTTT. Translation: CAWSPLPEGELFF.

This clone was seen once. The chain is built from TRBV4-3 and TRBJ2-5, with D possibly matching TRBD2 (5 bases). This CDR3 has 16 residues. V lost 0 bases and J lost 0, with 11 bases in between. Looked up from germline, CDR1 is LGHNA and CDR2 is YSLEER. The CDR3 spells CASSQDSRANQETQYF. For the CDR3, the DNA is TGCGCCAGCAGCCAAGATTCGAGGGCCAACCAAGAGACCCAGTACTTC.

The gene calls are TRBV7-3 and TRBJ1-2; 9 bases map to TRBD1. V shed 5 bases and J 8 bases; nucleotides not matched to a gene: 12. CDR3 length: 15 amino acids. CDR1 and CDR2 (germline): SGHTA, FQGTGA. The CDR3 sequence is CASSPVPGQGRGYTF. The CDR3 nucleotides are TGTGCCAGCAGCCCAGTCCCGGGACAGGGCCGCGGCTACACCTTC.